This T cell receptor (beta chain) is from a study of response to subunit inactivated influenza vaccine. Via MiXCR, TCRdb re-called the RT-PCR reads, giving one row per CDR3 protein. Of a few hundred thousand distinct CDR3 sequences in the sample, roughly 10% were seen once. The V end lost 5 bases, the J end lost 0 bases, and 9 bases lay between the germline ends. The CDR3 runs 14 residues. In germline, CDR1 is SEHNR, CDR2 FQNEAQ (reference sequence). These data were also reused for a study on T cells expressing NK-cell markers. That source notes: TCR beta cDNA was generated via 5'RACE template switching incorporating UMIs.

This clonotype was sampled from a man aged 45 to 65 who received an inactivated influenza vaccine. The gene calls are TRBV7-9 and TRBJ2-3; D gene ambiguous. The material was PBMCs from blood, obtained on the day of vaccination. The CDR3 region has the DNA TGTGCCAGCAGCCCTAGTTTCAGCACAGATACGCAGTATTTT. This codes for CASSPSFSTDTQYF.